The clone carrying this TCR beta chain was found a few times. Unique molecular identifier tags were affixed to discrete cDNA molecules. Each CDR3 protein is one row after TCRdb ran MiXCR on the 5' RACE reads. The data hold about 80,000 distinct CDR3 sequences, with around 16% observed a single time. The data belong to a study of early T cells in non-severe SARS-CoV-2 infection. CDR1 and CDR2 (germline): LGHDT, YNNKEL (reference sequence). With 2 bases removed from V and 4 bases from J, the gap between germline ends came to 5 bases. The CDR3 totals 12 residues. This receptor was identified in an adult who was a healthcare worker with PCR-confirmed SARS-CoV-2 infection or an uninfected control (not recorded which). The genes are TRBV3-1 and TRBJ1-2; D not certain. Input material: whole blood. DNA of the CDR3: TGTGCCAGCAGCCAATCCAGCTATGGCTACACCTTC. Translating it yields CASSQSSYGYTF. The variable domain in full, completed from reference TRBV3-1 and TRBJ1-2, reads DTAVSQTPKYLVTQMGNDKSIKCEQNLGHDTMYWYKQDSKKFLKIMFSYNNKELIINETVPNRFSPKSPDKAHLNLHINSLELGDSAVYFCASSQSSYGYTFGSGTRLTVV.